This T cell receptor beta chain comes out of a study of blood T cell repertoires in COVID-19. This clone was observed a single time. Assay: immunoSEQ multiplex PCR; the TCRdb copy retains only in-frame clones and omits some. This sample has about 300,000 clones, with about 90% found just once. The ends lost 4 bases at V and 4 bases at J; junction bases unmatched: 4. This CDR3 has 15 amino acids. Germline CDR1 SGHTA, CDR2 FQGTGA. This sequence joins TRBV7-3 and TRBJ1-6, with 7 bases lining up with TRBD1. The specimen sequenced was peripheral blood. The clonotype originates from a young man who had recovered from COVID-19. CDR3 nucleotide sequence: TGTGCCAGCAGCTCCGGGACAGATTATAATTCACCCCTCCACTTT. Translated, it gives CASSSGTDYNSPLHF. The whole variable domain, filled in from reference TRBV7-3 and TRBJ1-6, reads GAGVSQTPSNKVTEKGKYVELRCDPISGHTALYWYRQSLGQGPEFLIYFQGTGAADDSGLPNDRFFAVRPEGSVSTLKIQRTERGDSAVYLCASSSGTDYNSPLHFGNGTRLTVT.